Listed here are 23 T cell receptor beta chains from one sample, sequenced in a study of T cells after yellow fever vaccination. TCRdb recomputed calls from the 5' RACE reads with MiXCR, one row per CDR3 protein. The table includes hundreds of thousands of distinct CDR3 sequences, under 9% detected once. Material: CD4+ T cells sorted from PBMCs, obtained 5 days after the yellow fever booster vaccination. The receptors derive from a man aged 18-30 years who received the YFV17D yellow fever vaccine.

The chain recombines TRBV18 with TRBJ1-2; maybe TRBD1 (5 bases). Trimming stripped 3 bases from V and 3 bases from J, with 8 bases between. The CDR3 contains 13 residues. Germline CDR1 KGHSH, CDR2 LQKENI. The CDR3 DNA follows: TGTGCCAGCTCACCGGACACCGACTATGGCTACACCTTC. Translating it yields CASSPDTDYGYTF.

The rearrangement joins TRBV5-1 to TRBJ2-1, with D uncertain. This CDR3 contains 15 residues. Germline-derived CDR1 and CDR2 are SGHRS and YFSETQ. With 4 bases removed from V and 0 bases from J, the gap between germline ends came to 11 bases. The CDR3 nucleotides are TGCGCCAGCAGCCTTGACATAAGCTCCTACAATGAGCAGTTCTTC. Translated: CASSLDISSYNEQFF.

The chain employs TRBV20-1 and TRBJ1-1; 7 bases are shared with TRBD1. This CDR3 is 14 amino acids long. Germline V gene lookup returns CDR1 DFQATT and CDR2 SNEGSKA (reference sequence). V lost 5 bases to trimming and J lost 8 bases; unmatched junction nucleotides: 14. Here the CDR3 reads CSALRTGRGREAFF. The CDR3 DNA is TGCAGTGCTCTGAGGACAGGAAGGGGGCGAGAAGCTTTCTTT.

This clonotype was seen more than once but under ten times. The chain is built from TRBV3-1 and TRBJ1-5; D not resolved. The V gene's germline CDR1 is LGHDT and CDR2 YNNKEL (reference sequence). The CDR3 runs to 12 residues. V was pared by 1 base and J by 6 bases, with 4 bases between. For the CDR3, the DNA is TGTGCCAGCAGCCAAGGGGGTCAGCCCCAGCATTTT. Its protein is CASSQGGQPQHF.

This clonotype was observed a few times. The rearrangement links TRBV5-1 to TRBJ2-1; TRBD2 might be the D (5 bases). Germline V gene lookup returns CDR1 SGHRS and CDR2 YFSETQ. Trimming removed 0 bases from V and 8 bases from J, with 12 bases in between. The CDR3 extends over 14 amino acids. CDR3: CASSLAGVWDEQFF. DNA of the CDR3: TGCGCCAGCAGCTTGGCCGGGGTCTGGGATGAGCAGTTCTTC.

This clonotype was detected ten times or more. The CDR3 is CASSLDLDTQYF. The CDR3, as DNA: TGCGCCAGCAGCTTGGACCTCGATACGCAGTATTTT. This rearrangement joins TRBV5-1 to TRBJ2-3, with D unresolved. Per the germline V gene, CDR1 is SGHRS and CDR2 is YFSETQ. The CDR3 is made up of 12 amino acids. With 0 bases removed from V and 6 bases from J, the gap between germline ends came to 5 bases.

This clonotype was detected a few times. The CDR3 region is CASSINLGQQETQYF. DNA of the CDR3: TGTGCCAGCAGCATAAACCTGGGACAGCAAGAGACCCAGTACTTC. V is TRBV7-2 and J is TRBJ2-5; TRBD1 matches 7 bases. Germline lookup yields CDR1 SGHTA and CDR2 FQGNSA. The CDR3 is 15 residues long. The V gene end was trimmed by 5 bases and the J gene end by 2 bases; junction bases not matched to a gene: 8.

This clonotype was seen at least ten times. The V gene is TRBV30, the J gene TRBJ1-1; unclear D gene. CDR1 and CDR2 from the germline V gene are GTSNPN and SVGIG (reference sequence). V was clipped by 2 bases and J by 10 bases, with 11 bases between them. CDR3 size: 11 residues. The CDR3 is CAWSLTATAFF. The CDR3 DNA reads as TGTGCCTGGAGTCTCACGGCGACAGCTTTCTTT.

As regards this clonotype: Compared with germline, one end of the junction differs, possibly owing to a read error. The genes are TRBV10-3 and TRBJ1-4; D gene uncertain. The CDR3 extends over 15 amino acids. Germline V lookup: CDR1 ENHRY, CDR2 SYGVKD. CDR3 residues: CVISESGATNEKLFF. The CDR3 nucleotides read TGTGTCATCAGTGAATCGGGCGCAACTAATGAAAAACTGTTTTTT.

A few counts support this clonotype. CDR3 amino acids: CASSFVGGRNTGELFF. CDR3 nucleotides: TGCGCCAGCAGCTTTGTGGGAGGCAGGAACACCGGGGAGCTGTTTTTT. The chain combines TRBV5-1 with TRBJ2-2, with D perhaps TRBD2 (6 bases). The V gene's germline CDR1 is SGHRS and CDR2 YFSETQ. This CDR3 is built from 16 residues. Between the trimmed V and J ends, which lost 2 bases and 1 base, there was a span of 12 bases.

The chain joins TRBV29-1 to TRBJ2-7; TRBD1 agrees at 7 bases. V shed 4 bases, J shed 6 bases, and the junction held 9 bases outside the gene matches. The CDR3 spans 13 residues. CDR1 is SQVTM and CDR2 is ANQGSEA in the germline V gene. CDR3 amino acids: CSVVPTGNSEQYF. The CDR3, as DNA: TGCAGCGTTGTCCCGACAGGGAACAGCGAGCAGTACTTC.

Ten or more counts support this clonotype. The V and J genes are TRBV5-1 and TRBJ2-6, with a tentative D call TRBD1 (5 bases). The CDR3 length is 15 residues. Germline CDR1 is SGHRS and CDR2 is YFSETQ. Between the trimmed V and J ends, which lost 1 base and 2 bases, there was a span of 7 bases. CDR3 sequence reads: CASSLSRAGANVLTF. The CDR3 DNA is TGCGCCAGCAGCTTGAGCAGGGCTGGGGCCAACGTCCTGACTTTC.

This clonotype was found many times. This chain uses TRBV7-2 with TRBJ2-1; the match to TRBD2 covers 10 bases. Per the germline V gene, CDR1 is SGHTA and CDR2 is FQGNSA. The CDR3 is 14 residues long. J was trimmed by 9 bases and V by 4 bases; bases with no gene match: 6. The chain's CDR3 is CASSSTSGGVEQFF. CDR3 DNA: TGTGCCAGCAGCTCTACAAGCGGGGGGGTTGAGCAGTTCTTC.

The chain employs TRBV6-6 and TRBJ1-2, with 8 bases matching TRBD1. The ends lost 6 bases at V and 6 bases at J; junction bases unmatched: 9. There are 14 residues in the CDR3. The germline V gene has CDR1 MNHNY and CDR2 SVGAGI (reference sequence). The CDR3 coding sequence is TGTGCCAGCAGAGAGACAGGGGTGATCGATGGCTACACCTTC. This gives the protein CASRETGVIDGYTF.

This clonotype was seen only a few times. V and J are TRBV5-1 and TRBJ1-3; D unclear. V lost 0 bases and J 0 bases, leaving 10 bases between the germline ends. CDR3 length: 16 residues. In germline, CDR1 is SGHRS, CDR2 YFSETQ. CDR3 in DNA: TGCGCCAGCAGCTTGGATCCAGGCCCCTCTGGAAACACCATATATTTT. This translates into CASSLDPGPSGNTIYF.

This chain joins TRBV6-2 or TRBV6-3 and TRBJ2-6; no definite D call. Germline values: CDR1 MNHEY, CDR2 SVGEGT. Trimming pared 6 bases from V and 2 bases from J, leaving 8 bases between. This CDR3 spans 14 amino acids. The CDR3 DNA is TGTGCCAGCAGATGGGGTGCTGGGGCCAACGTCCTGACTTTC. It codes for CASRWGAGANVLTF.

The gene calls are TRBV4-3 and TRBJ1-4; no clear D gene. Per germline, CDR1 LGHNA and CDR2 YSLEER. The CDR3 extends over 16 amino acids. Trimming shortened V by 3 bases and J by 7 bases, and 18 bases separated the two germline ends. CDR3 sequence: CASSQYPGGSFEKLFF. CDR3 nucleotides: TGCGCCAGCAGCCAGTACCCAGGTGGTTCGTTTGAAAAACTGTTTTTT.

The chain has TRBV7-2 and TRBJ2-7, with D unclear. V lost 1 base, J lost 3 bases, and 10 bases lay in between. CDR1 is SGHTA, CDR2 FQGNSA, per germline. The CDR3 spans 14 residues. The DNA for the CDR3 is TGTGCCAGCAGCTTAGAACCATTATTCTACGAGCAGTACGTC. Encoded protein: CASSLEPLFYEQYV.

The genes are TRBV20-1 and TRBJ2-2; 10 bases match TRBD2. CDR1 and CDR2 (germline): DFQATT, SNEGSKA (reference sequence). The trim removed 2 bases at V and 4 bases at J, leaving 7 bases unmatched. This CDR3 comprises 16 residues. CDR3 loop: CSARNWTSGGTGELFF. The CDR3 coding sequence is TGCAGTGCTAGAAATTGGACTAGCGGTGGCACCGGGGAGCTGTTTTTT.

This clonotype was observed a handful of times. V is TRBV11-2 and J is TRBJ1-2, with D perhaps TRBD1 (5 bases). CDR3 length: 17 amino acids. V was trimmed by 6 bases and J by 6 bases, leaving 26 bases between them. Germline CDR1 is SGHAT and CDR2 is FQNNGV. CDR3 residues: CASRGTFNGMNENGYTF. The CDR3 DNA sequence: TGTGCCAGCAGAGGGACCTTCAACGGGATGAACGAGAATGGCTACACCTTC.

This clonotype showed up just a few times. The V gene is TRBV2, the J gene TRBJ2-3; 7 bases agree with TRBD1. After removal of 5 bases from V and 6 bases from J, the junction contained 8 bases not matched to a gene. Germline loops: CDR1 SNHLY, CDR2 FYNNEI. The CDR3 is 14 residues long. The CDR3 DNA reads as TGTGCCAGCAGTCGACAGGGTTTCTCTGATACGCAGTATTTT. Protein product: CASSRQGFSDTQYF.

This rearrangement joins TRBV12-5 to TRBJ2-5; TRBD2 matches 10 bases. Germline trimming cut 1 base from V and 1 base from J; bases unmatched to any gene: 6. CDR1 and CDR2 (germline): LGHNT, FRNRAP. The CDR3 totals 17 residues. CDR3 loop: CASGLASGGLSQETQYF. DNA of the CDR3: TGTGCTAGTGGTTTGGCTAGCGGGGGACTCAGCCAAGAGACCCAGTACTTC.

The sample holds a few counts of this clonotype. The J gene is TRBJ1-1, the V gene TRBV27, with TRBD1 matching over 12 bases. The germline V gene has CDR1 MNHEY and CDR2 SMNVEV (reference sequence). J was trimmed by 10 bases and V by 5 bases; bases with no gene match: 5. CDR3 length equals 13 residues. The CDR3 nucleotides are TGTGCCAGCAGTCCCGGGACAGGGGGCAGAGCTTTCTTT. This encodes CASSPGTGGRAFF.